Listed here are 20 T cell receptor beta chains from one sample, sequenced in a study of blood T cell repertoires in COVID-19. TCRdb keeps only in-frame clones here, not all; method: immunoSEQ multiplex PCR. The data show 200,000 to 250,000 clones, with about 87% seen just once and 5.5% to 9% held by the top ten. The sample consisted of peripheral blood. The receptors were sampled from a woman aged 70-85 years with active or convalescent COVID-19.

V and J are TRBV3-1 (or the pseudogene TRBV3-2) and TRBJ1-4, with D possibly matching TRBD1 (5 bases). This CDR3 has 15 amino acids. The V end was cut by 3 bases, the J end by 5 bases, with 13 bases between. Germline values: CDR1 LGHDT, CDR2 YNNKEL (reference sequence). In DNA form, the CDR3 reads TGTGCCAGCAGCCAGGGAATCGGGGGGAATGAAAAACTGTTTTTT. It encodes CASSQGIGGNEKLFF.

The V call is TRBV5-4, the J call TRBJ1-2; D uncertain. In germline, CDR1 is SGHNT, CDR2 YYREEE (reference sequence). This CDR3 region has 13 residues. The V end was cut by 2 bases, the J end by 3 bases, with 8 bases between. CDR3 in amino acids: CASSLPGDYGYTF. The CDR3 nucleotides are TGTGCCAGCAGCTTACCCGGGGACTATGGCTACACCTTC.

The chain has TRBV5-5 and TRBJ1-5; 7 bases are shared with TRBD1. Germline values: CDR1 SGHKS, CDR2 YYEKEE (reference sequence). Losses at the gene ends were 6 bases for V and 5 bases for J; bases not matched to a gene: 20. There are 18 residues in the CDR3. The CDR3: CASISWRRGLGFHQPQHF. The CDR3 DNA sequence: TGTGCCAGCATCTCATGGAGAAGGGGGCTAGGGTTTCATCAGCCCCAGCATTTT.

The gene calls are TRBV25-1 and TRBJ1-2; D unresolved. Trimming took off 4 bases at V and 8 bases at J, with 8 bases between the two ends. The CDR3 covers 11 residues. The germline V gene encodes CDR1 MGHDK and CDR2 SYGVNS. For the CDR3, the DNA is TGTGCCAGCAGTGTCCCAGCGGGCTACACCTTC. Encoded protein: CASSVPAGYTF.

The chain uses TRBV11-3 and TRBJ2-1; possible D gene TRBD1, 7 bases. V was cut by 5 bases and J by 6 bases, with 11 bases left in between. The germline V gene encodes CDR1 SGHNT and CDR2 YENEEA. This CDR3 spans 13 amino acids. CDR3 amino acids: CASSLQGGNEQFF. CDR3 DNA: TGTGCCAGCAGCCTGCAGGGGGGCAATGAGCAGTTCTTC.

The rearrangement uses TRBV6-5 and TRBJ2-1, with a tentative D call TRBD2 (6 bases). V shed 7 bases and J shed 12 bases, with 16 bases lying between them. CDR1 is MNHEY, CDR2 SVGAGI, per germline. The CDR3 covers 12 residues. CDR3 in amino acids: CASKKTGVAQFF. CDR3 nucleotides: TGTGCCAGCAAAAAAACGGGGGTAGCGCAGTTCTTC.

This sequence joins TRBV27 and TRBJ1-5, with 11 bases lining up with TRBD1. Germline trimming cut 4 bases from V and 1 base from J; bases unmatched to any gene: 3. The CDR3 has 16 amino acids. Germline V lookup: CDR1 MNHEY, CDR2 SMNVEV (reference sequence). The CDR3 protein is CASSWGTGGSNQPQHF. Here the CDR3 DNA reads TGTGCCAGCAGTTGGGGGACAGGGGGAAGCAATCAGCCCCAGCATTTT.

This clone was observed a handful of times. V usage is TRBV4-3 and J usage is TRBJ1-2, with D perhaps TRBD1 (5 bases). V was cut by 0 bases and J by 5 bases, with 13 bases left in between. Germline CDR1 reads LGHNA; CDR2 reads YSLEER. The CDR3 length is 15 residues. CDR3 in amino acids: CASSQELQGGYGYTF. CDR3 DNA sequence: TGCGCCAGCAGCCAAGAACTGCAGGGAGGATATGGCTACACCTTC.

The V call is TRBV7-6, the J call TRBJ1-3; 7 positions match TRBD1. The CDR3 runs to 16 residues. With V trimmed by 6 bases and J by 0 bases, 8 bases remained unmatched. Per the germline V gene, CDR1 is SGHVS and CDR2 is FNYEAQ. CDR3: CASSPMTGLSGNTIYF. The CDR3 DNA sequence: TGTGCCAGCAGTCCTATGACAGGGCTCTCTGGAAACACCATATATTTT.

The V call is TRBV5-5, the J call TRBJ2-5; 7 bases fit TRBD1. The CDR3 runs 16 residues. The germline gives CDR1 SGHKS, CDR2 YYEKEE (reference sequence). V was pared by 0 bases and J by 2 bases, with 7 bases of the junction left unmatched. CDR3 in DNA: TGTGCCAGCAGCTTGGGGGGCACAGGGGATCAAGAGACCCAGTACTTC. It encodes CASSLGGTGDQETQYF.

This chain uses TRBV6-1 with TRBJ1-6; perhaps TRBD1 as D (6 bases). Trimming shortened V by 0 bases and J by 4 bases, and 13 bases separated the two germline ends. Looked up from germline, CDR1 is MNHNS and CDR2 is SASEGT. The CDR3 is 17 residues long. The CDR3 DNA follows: TGTGCCAGCAGTGAAGCCCCAGGGGACCAGTATAATTCACCCCTCCACTTT. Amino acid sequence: CASSEAPGDQYNSPLHF.

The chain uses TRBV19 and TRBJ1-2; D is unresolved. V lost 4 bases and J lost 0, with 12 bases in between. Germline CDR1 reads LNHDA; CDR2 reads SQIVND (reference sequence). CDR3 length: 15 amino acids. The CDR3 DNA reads TGTGCCAGTAGTAGGGCCCCGGAAGCTAACTATGGCTACACCTTC. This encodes CASSRAPEANYGYTF.

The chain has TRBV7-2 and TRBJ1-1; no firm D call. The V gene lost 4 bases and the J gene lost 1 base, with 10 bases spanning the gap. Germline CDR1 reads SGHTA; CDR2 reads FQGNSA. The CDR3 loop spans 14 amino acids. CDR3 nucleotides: TGTGCCAGCAGCTCGGTCAGGTCGAACACTGAAGCTTTCTTT. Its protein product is CASSSVRSNTEAFF.

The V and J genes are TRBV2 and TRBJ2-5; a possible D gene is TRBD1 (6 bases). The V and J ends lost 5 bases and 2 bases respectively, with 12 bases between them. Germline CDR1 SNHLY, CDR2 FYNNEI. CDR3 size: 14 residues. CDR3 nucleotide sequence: TGTGCCAGCAGTCCGCCCGGGACACAAGAGACCCAGTACTTC. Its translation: CASSPPGTQETQYF. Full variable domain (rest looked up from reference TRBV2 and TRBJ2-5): EPEVTQTPSHQVTQMGQEVILRCVPISNHLYFYWYRQILGQKVEFLVSFYNNEISEKSEIFDDQFSVERPDGSNFTLKIRSTKLEDSAMYFCASSPPGTQETQYFGPGTRLLVL.

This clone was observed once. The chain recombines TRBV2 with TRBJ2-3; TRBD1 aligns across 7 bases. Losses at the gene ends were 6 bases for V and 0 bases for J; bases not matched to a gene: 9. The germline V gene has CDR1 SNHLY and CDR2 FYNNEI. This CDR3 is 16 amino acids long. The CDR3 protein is CASRLGGPFSTDTQYF. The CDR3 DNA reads TGTGCCAGCAGGCTAGGGGGCCCATTTAGCACAGATACGCAGTATTTT. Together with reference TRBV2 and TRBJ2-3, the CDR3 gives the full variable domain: EPEVTQTPSHQVTQMGQEVILRCVPISNHLYFYWYRQILGQKVEFLVSFYNNEISEKSEIFDDQFSVERPDGSNFTLKIRSTKLEDSAMYFCASRLGGPFSTDTQYFGPGTRLTVL.

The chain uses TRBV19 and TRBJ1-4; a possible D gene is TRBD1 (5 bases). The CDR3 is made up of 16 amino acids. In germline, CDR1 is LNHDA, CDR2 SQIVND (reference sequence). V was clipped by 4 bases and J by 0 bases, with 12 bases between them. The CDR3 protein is CASSTSTVATNEKLFF. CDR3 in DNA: TGTGCCAGTAGTACCTCGACAGTTGCAACTAATGAAAAACTGTTTTTT. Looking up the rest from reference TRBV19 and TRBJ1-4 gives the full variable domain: DGGITQSPKYLFRKEGQNVTLSCEQNLNHDAMYWYRQDPGQGLRLIYYSQIVNDFQKGDIAEGYSVSREKKESFPLTVTSAQKNPTAFYLCASSTSTVATNEKLFFGSGTQLSVL.

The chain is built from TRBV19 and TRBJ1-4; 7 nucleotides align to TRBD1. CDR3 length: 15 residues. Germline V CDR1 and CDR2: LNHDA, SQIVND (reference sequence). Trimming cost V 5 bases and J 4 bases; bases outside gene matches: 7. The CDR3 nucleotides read TGTGCCAGTAGTGCCCGACAGGGACTTAATGAAAAACTGTTTTTT. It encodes CASSARQGLNEKLFF.

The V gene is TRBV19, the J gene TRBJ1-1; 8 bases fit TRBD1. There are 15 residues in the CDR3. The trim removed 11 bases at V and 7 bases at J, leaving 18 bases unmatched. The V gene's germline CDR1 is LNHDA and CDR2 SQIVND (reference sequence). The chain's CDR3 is CASDRGRRGTGEAFF. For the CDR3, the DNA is TGTGCCTCAGACAGGGGAAGGAGGGGAACGGGTGAAGCTTTCTTT. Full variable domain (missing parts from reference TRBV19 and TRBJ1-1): DGGITQSPKYLFRKEGQNVTLSCEQNLNHDAMYWYRQDPGQGLRLIYYSQIVNDFQKGDIAEGYSVSREKKESFPLTVTSAQKNPTAFYLCASDRGRRGTGEAFFGQGTRLTVV.

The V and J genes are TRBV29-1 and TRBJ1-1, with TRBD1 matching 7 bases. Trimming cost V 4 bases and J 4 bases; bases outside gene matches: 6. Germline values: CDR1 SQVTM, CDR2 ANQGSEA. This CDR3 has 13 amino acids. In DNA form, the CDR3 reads TGCAGCGTTGTTGGTTACAGGGGCACTGAAGCTTTCTTT. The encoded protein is CSVVGYRGTEAFF.

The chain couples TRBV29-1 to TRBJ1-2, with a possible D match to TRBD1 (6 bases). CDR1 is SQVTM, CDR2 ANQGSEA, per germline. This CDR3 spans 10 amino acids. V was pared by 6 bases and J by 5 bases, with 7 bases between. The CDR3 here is CSVGQYGYTF. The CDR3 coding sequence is TGCAGCGTCGGACAGTATGGCTACACCTTC.